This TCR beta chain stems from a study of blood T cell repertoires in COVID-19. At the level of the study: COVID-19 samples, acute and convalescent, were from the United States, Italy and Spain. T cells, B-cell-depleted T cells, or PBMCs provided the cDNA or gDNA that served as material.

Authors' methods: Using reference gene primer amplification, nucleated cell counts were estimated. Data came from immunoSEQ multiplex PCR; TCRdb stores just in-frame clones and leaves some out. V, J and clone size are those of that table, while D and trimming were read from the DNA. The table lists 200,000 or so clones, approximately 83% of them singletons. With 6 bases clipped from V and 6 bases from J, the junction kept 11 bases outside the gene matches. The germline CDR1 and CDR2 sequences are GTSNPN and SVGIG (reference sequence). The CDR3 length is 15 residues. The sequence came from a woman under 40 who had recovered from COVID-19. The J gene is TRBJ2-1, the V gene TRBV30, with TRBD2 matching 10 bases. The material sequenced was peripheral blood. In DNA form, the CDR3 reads TGTGCCTGTCTCCTTAGCGGGAGGCTAAGCAATGAGCAGTTCTTC. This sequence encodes CACLLSGRLSNEQFF.